Each of the 10 T cell receptor beta chains below was sequenced from the same sample in a study of prognosis after radiotherapy for stage I lung cancer. TCR beta CDR3 was amplified from genomic DNA by two-round multiplex PCR. Primers targeting each individual TRBV and TRBJ gene were applied in first-round PCR. TCRdb redid the calling of the multiplex PCR reads with MiXCR, one entry per CDR3 protein. The sample carries about 22,000 distinct CDR3 sequences, less than 50% recorded once. The source material was PBMCs, sampled before or after stereotactic body radiation therapy (not recorded which). The receptors here all came from a donor aged 50 or older with non-small cell lung cancer.

A word on this clonotype: A read error may explain this, as a much larger clone is one base away. The chain couples TRBV6-5 to TRBJ1-3; weak D call: TRBD1 (5 bases). The germline V and J ends were trimmed by 2 bases and 3 bases, with 14 bases remaining between them. This CDR3 comprises 16 residues. Germline V CDR1 and CDR2: MNHEY, SVGAGI. The chain's CDR3 is CASSYAGGGYGNTIYF. CDR3 in DNA: TGTGCCAGCAGTTACGCCGGGGGGGGATATGGAAACACCATATATTTT.

This clonotype was observed many times. The chain couples TRBV24-1 to TRBJ2-5; TRBD2 might be the D (5 bases). The V and J ends lost 3 bases and 1 base respectively, with 14 bases between them. The V gene's germline CDR1 is KGHDR and CDR2 SFDVKD. This CDR3 has 16 amino acids. The CDR3 reads CATSDVDGRAQETQYF. CDR3 in DNA: TGTGCCACCAGTGATGTGGACGGGCGGGCCCAAGAGACCCAGTACTTC.

This clonotype was found many times. The V gene is TRBV7-2, the J gene TRBJ1-4; TRBD1 matches 7 bases. CDR1 and CDR2 from the germline V gene are SGHTA and FQGNSA. The J segment lost 4 bases and the V segment lost 2 bases, leaving 4 bases of the junction unmatched. The CDR3 covers 15 residues. This CDR3 is CASSLYAGGNEKLFF. As DNA, the CDR3 is TGTGCCAGCAGCTTATATGCAGGGGGTAATGAAAAACTGTTTTTT.

In its sample, this clonotype was seen many times. The V call is TRBV5-8, the J call TRBJ2-6, with 7 bases matching TRBD1. The trim removed 3 bases at V and 2 bases at J, leaving 2 bases unmatched. Germline CDR1 is SGHTS and CDR2 is YDEGEE. The CDR3 is made up of 15 amino acids. The CDR3 loop reads CASSSDRAGANVLTF. The CDR3 nucleotides are TGTGCCAGCAGCTCCGACAGGGCTGGGGCCAACGTCCTGACTTTC.

The chain combines TRBV7-6 with TRBJ2-5; maybe TRBD1 (5 bases). CDR1 SGHVS and CDR2 FNYEAQ come from the germline V gene. V was cut by 3 bases and J by 3 bases, with 23 bases left in between. The CDR3 length is 18 residues. The CDR3 spells CASSLVPPGAGREETQYF. The CDR3 DNA reads as TGTGCCAGCAGCTTGGTACCCCCTGGGGCAGGAAGGGAAGAGACCCAGTACTTC.

This clonotype was seen many times. This chain links TRBV12-5 with TRBJ2-2, with TRBD2 matching over 7 bases. This CDR3 is built from 16 residues. Germline trimming cut 5 bases from V and 0 bases from J; bases unmatched to any gene: 6. Germline-derived CDR1 and CDR2 are LGHNT and FRNRAP. CDR3: CASGAGTTANTGELFF. Here the CDR3 DNA reads TGTGCTAGTGGTGCCGGGACTACTGCGAACACCGGGGAGCTGTTTTTT.

The V and J genes are TRBV4-1 and TRBJ2-2; perhaps D is TRBD1 or TRBD2 (6 bases each). The CDR3 runs to 14 residues. V lost 6 bases and J 6 bases, leaving 14 bases between the germline ends. Germline V gene lookup returns CDR1 MGHRA and CDR2 YSYEKL. The CDR3 DNA follows: TGCGCCAGCAGTGGGGGGCCCGACGCCGGGGAGCTGTTTTTT. Encoded protein: CASSGGPDAGELFF.

This sequence joins TRBV20-1 and TRBJ1-1; the match to TRBD1 covers 11 bases. J lost 7 bases, V lost 4 bases, and 8 bases had no gene match. The CDR3 totals 14 residues. Germline CDR1 is DFQATT and CDR2 is SNEGSKA (reference sequence). CDR3 in DNA: TGCAGTGCTAAAGTGGGACAGGGGGAAAATGAAGCTTTCTTT. Its protein is CSAKVGQGENEAFF.

There are many counts of this clonotype. The genes are TRBV28 and TRBJ2-7; tentative D call: TRBD2 (7 bases). CDR3 size: 14 residues. V lost 5 bases and J 2 bases, leaving 13 bases between the germline ends. The germline V gene has CDR1 MDHEN and CDR2 SYDVKM. The DNA for the CDR3 is TGTGCCAGCAGTCGAGGGGGAGGGGCCTACGAGCAGTACTTC. This encodes CASSRGGGAYEQYF.

This rearrangement joins TRBV5-1 to TRBJ2-1; 9 bases match TRBD1. The CDR3 runs to 16 residues. After removal of 5 bases from V and 5 bases from J, the junction contained 11 bases not matched to a gene. CDR1 and CDR2 (germline): SGHRS, YFSETQ. The CDR3 nucleotides read TGCGCCAGCAGAACATTTCCGGGACAGGGAAACAATGAGCAGTTCTTC. This encodes CASRTFPGQGNNEQFF. The full variable domain, rest sourced from reference TRBV5-1 and TRBJ2-1, is KAGVTQTPRYLIKTRGQQVTLSCSPISGHRSVSWYQQTPGQGLQFLFEYFSETQRNKGNFPGRFSGRQFSNSRSEMNVSTLELGDSALYLCASRTFPGQGNNEQFFGPGTRLTVL.